This TCR beta chain was observed in a study of cytomegalovirus exposure and HLA in healthy donors. The CDR3 sequence is 14 residues long. Trimming left V 3 bases short and J 2 bases short, with 11 bases between. Looked up from germline, CDR1 is SEHNR and CDR2 is FQNEAQ (reference sequence). In the PCR, 60 Vbeta and 13 Jbeta primers were used. Repertoires were generated with immunoSEQ multiplex PCR, while TCRdb's copy carries only in-frame clones and drops some. The table records tens of thousands of clones, under 85% of them present only once. This sequence was found in a man aged 45-65 years in good health and CMV-seropositive. The chain combines TRBV7-9 with TRBJ2-7; no firm D call. Sequences were obtained from PBMCs. The CDR3 sequence is CASSFTDPPYEQYF. The CDR3 nucleotides are TGTGCCAGCAGCTTCACAGACCCACCCTACGAGCAGTACTTC. The variable domain in full, completed from reference TRBV7-9 and TRBJ2-7, reads DTGVSQNPRHKITKRGQNVTFRCDPISEHNRLYWYRQTLGQGPEFLTYFQNEAQLEKSRLLSDRFSAERPKGSFSTLEIQRTEQGDSAMYLCASSFTDPPYEQYFGPGTRLTVT.